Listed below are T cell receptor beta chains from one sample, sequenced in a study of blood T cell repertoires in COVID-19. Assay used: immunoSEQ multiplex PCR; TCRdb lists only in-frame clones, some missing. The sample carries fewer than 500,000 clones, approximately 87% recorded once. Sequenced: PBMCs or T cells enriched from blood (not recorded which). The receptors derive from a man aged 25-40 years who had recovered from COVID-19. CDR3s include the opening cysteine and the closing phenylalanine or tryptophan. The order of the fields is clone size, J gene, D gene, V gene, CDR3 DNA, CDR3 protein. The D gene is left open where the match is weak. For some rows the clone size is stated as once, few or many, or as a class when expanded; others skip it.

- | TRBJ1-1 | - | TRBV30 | TGTGCCTGCCTTTTCGGGAACACTGAAGCTTTCTTT | CACLFGNTEAFF
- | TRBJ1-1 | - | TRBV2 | TGTGCCAGCAGTGCAAGCAGGTACACTGAAGCTTTCTTT | CASSASRYTEAFF
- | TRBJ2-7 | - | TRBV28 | TGTGCCAGCAGTCCTGGGGAGGTGCCTCCCTACTACGAGCAGTACTTC | CASSPGEVPPYYEQYF
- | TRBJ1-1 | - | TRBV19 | TGTGCCAGTAGTGTAACTGTGAACACTGAAGCTTTCTTT | CASSVTVNTEAFF
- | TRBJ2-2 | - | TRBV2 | TGTGCCAGCAGTGTACAGGGTCGTACCGGGGAGCTGTTTTTT | CASSVQGRTGELFF
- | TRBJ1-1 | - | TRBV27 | TGTGCCAGCAGTTTAACTGGGCGAGTAGGAAACACTGAAGCTTTCTTT | CASSLTGRVGNTEAFF
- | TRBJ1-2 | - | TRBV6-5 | TGTGCCAGCAGCCCGGGAATACAGAACTATGGCTACACCTTC | CASSPGIQNYGYTF
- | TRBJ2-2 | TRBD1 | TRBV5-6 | TGTGCCAGCAGCTTGGGACAGGGGAACACCGGGGAGCTGTTTTTT | CASSLGQGNTGELFF
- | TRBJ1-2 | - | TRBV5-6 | TGTGCCAGCAGCGACCCAGGGAGGCCCAACTATGGCTACACCTTC | CASSDPGRPNYGYTF
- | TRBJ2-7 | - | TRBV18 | TGTGCCAGCTCAAGACCCGAGCGATACGAGCAGTACTTC | CASSRPERYEQYF
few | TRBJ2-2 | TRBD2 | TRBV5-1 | TGCGCCAGCGACCCTCGGGGGGGAGTAGTCACCGGGGAGCTGTTTTTT | CASDPRGGVVTGELFF
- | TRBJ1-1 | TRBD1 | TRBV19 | TGTGCCAGTAGCCCTCCGACAGGGCGGAACACTGAAGCTTTCTTT | CASSPPTGRNTEAFF
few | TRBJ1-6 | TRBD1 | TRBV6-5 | TGTGCCAGCAGTTACGCCGACAGGGTCTATTCACCCCTCCACTTT | CASSYADRVYSPLHF
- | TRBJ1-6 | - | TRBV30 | TGTGCCTGGAGTGTACACGGGGGGCCACCCCTCCACTTT | CAWSVHGGPPLHF
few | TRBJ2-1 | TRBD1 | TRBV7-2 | TGTGCCAGCAGCTTGACAGGGGGCTATGATGAGCAGTTCTTC | CASSLTGGYDEQFF
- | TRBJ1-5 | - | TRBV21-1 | TGTGCCAGCAGCAAAGCGCGAAAAGGGGATAGCAATCAGCCCCAGCATTTT | CASSKARKGDSNQPQHF
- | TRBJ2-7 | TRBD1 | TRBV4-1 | TGCGCCAGCAGCCAATCCGGGACAGGGTTTGGATACGAGCAGTACTTC | CASSQSGTGFGYEQYF
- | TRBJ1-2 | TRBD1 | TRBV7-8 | TGTGCCAGCAGCCCCCGGGACAGGGGGTTAGGCTATGGCTACACCTTC | CASSPRDRGLGYGYTF
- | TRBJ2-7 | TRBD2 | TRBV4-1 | TGCGCCAGCAGCCAAGAATTGACTAGCGGGGGAGCCGAGCAGTACTTC | CASSQELTSGGAEQYF
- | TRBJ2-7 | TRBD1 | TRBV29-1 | TGCAGCGTTGAAGGGACAGGGGGCGACGAGCAGTACTTC | CSVEGTGGDEQYF
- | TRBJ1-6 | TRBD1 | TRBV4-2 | TGTGCCAGCAGCCAAGAAATGGGACAGGTCTCCTATAATTCACCCCTCCACTTT | CASSQEMGQVSYNSPLHF
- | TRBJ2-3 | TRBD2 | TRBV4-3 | TGCGCCAGCAGCCCTGTGGCTAGCGGGGGTGCAGATACGCAGTATTTT | CASSPVASGGADTQYF
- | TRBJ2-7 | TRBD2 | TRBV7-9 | TGTGCCAGCAGCTCGGGACTACGAACCTACGAGCAGTACTTC | CASSSGLRTYEQYF
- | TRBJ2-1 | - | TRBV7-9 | TGTGCCAGCAGCTTAGGGGCTTGGCAGTTCTTC | CASSLGAWQFF
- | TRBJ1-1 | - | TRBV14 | TGTGCCAGCAGCCAAGTGGAGGGCACTGAAGCTTTCTTT | CASSQVEGTEAFF
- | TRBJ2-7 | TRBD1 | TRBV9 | TGTGCCAGCAGCGGTAACCCCGGACAGGAGCGCAACGAGCAGTACTTC | CASSGNPGQERNEQYF
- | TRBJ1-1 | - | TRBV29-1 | TGCAGCGTTGACGCAGGGGCATTGAACACTGAAGCTTTCTTT | CSVDAGALNTEAFF
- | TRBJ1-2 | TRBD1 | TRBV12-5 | TGTGCTAGTGGTTTGAGACAGGGGGCTGAAGGCTACACCTTC | CASGLRQGAEGYTF
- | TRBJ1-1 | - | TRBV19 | TGTGCCAGTAGTATAGAAGGGGTCACTGAAGCTTTCTTT | CASSIEGVTEAFF
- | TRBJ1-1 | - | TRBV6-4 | TGTGCCAGCAGTGATGGACACCAGAACACTGAAGCTTTCTTT | CASSDGHQNTEAFF
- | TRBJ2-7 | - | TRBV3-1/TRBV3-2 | TGTGCCAGCAGCCAAGTGTACAGGGCGACCTACGAGCAGTACTTC | CASSQVYRATYEQYF
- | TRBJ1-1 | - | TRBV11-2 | TGTGCCAGCAGCTTAGCGAGGGCCCAGAACACTGAAGCTTTCTTT | CASSLARAQNTEAFF
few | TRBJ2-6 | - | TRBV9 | TGTGCCAGCAGCGTAGCAATGAGCTCTGGGGCCAACGTCCTGACTTTC | CASSVAMSSGANVLTF
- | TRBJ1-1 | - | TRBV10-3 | TGTGCCATCAGTGTATGGCAGAACACTGAAGCTTTCTTT | CAISVWQNTEAFF
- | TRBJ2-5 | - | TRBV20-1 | TGCAGTGCTATCCCTCAAGAGACCCAGTACTTC | CSAIPQETQYF
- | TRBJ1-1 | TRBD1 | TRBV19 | TGTGCCAGTACCCTTACAGGGGAGAGGACTGAAGCTTTCTTT | CASTLTGERTEAFF
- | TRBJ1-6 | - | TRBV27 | TGTGCCAGCAGTCCCCAGGGTGATTCACCCCTCCACTTT | CASSPQGDSPLHF
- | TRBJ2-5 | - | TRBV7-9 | TGTGCCACCCAAAAAGAGACCCAGTACTTC | CATQKETQYF
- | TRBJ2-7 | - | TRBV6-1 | TGTGCCAGCAGTGAACAGGGATACGAGCAGTACTTC | CASSEQGYEQYF
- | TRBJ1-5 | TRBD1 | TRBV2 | TGTGCCAGCAGGGGACAGGAGTCATCGCCCCAGCATTTT | CASRGQESSPQHF
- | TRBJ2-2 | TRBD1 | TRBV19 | TGTGCCAGTAGTATTTTACAGGGGGGAGTCGGGGAGCTGTTTTTT | CASSILQGGVGELFF
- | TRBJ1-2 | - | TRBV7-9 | TGTGCCAGTGAGGGGGAAAGCTATGGCTACACCTTC | CASEGESYGYTF
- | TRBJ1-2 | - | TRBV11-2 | TGTGCCAGCATTTGCAAGGGGCGGCGAATAATGGGCTACACCTTC | CASICKGRRIMGYTF
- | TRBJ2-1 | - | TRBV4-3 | TGCGCCAGCAGCCAAGCACAGGGCTATGAGCAGTTCTTC | CASSQAQGYEQFF
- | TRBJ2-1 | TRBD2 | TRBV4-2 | TGTGCCAGCAGCCAAGATCGGTGGCGGGGGGGCCGGTACAATGAGCAGTTCTTC | CASSQDRWRGGRYNEQFF
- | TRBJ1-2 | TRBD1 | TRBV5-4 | TGTGCCAGCAGCGGCTCGGGGACAGGGGGCTACAACTATGGCTACACCTTC | CASSGSGTGGYNYGYTF
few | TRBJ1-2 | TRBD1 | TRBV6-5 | TGTGCCAGCAGTTACGCGGGACAGGCGGACTATGGCTACACCTTC | CASSYAGQADYGYTF
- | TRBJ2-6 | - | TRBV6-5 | TGTGCCAGCACGAGGGCGCCAGGGGCCAACGTCCTGACTTTC | CASTRAPGANVLTF
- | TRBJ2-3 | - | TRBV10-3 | TGTGCCATCACCGAAAGGCAGGGCACAGATACGCAGTATTTT | CAITERQGTDTQYF
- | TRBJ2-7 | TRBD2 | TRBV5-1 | TGCGCCAGCAGCTGGGACTACTACGAGCAGTACTTC | CASSWDYYEQYF
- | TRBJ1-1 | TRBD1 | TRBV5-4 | TGTGCCAGCAGCATGCCGGGACAGGGATTTAACACTGAAGCTTTCTTT | CASSMPGQGFNTEAFF
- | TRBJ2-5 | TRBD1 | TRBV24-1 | TGTGCCACCAGTGCGAACAGGGGAGAGACCCAGTACTTC | CATSANRGETQYF
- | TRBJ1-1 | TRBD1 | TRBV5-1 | TGCGCCAGCAGCTTTAAAGGACAGGACGACGAAGCTTTCTTT | CASSFKGQDDEAFF
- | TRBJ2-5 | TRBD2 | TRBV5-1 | TGCGCCAGCAGCAGACGGACTAGCGCGGGGGGAGAGACCCAGTACTTC | CASSRRTSAGGETQYF
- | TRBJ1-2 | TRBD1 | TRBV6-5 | TGTGCCAGCATCGCCGGGACAGGGGGACGTGGCTACACCTTC | CASIAGTGGRGYTF
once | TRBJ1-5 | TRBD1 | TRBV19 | TGTGCCAGTAAGGAGACAGGGTTAGGTCAGCCCCAGCATTTT | CASKETGLGQPQHF
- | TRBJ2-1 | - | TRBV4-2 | TGTGCCAGCAGCCAAGATAGCGGAAGGAATGAGCAGTTCTTC | CASSQDSGRNEQFF
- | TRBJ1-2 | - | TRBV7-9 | TGTGCCAGCAGTCCAGGCTATGGCTACACCTTC | CASSPGYGYTF
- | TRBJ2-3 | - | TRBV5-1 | TGCGCCAGCAGCTTGCGGGTAACTACAGATACGCAGTATTTT | CASSLRVTTDTQYF
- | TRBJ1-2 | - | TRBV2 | TGTGCCAGCAGTGAAGGGGGAGGTTCTAACTATGGCTACACCTTC | CASSEGGGSNYGYTF